The clone carrying this T cell receptor (beta chain) occurred a few times. Its antigen is as yet unknown. Treatment given: approximately 10-day PBMC culture with coronavirus spike peptide pools or control peptides (ViraFEST assay). Cultures got half-medium changes with IL-2 on days 3 and 7. The entry originates in a study of vaccination and CD4 T cells after COVID-19. Study details: Spike peptides, overlapping and drawn from SARS-CoV-2, HCoV-NL63, HCoV-OC43 and HCoV-229E, were used to stimulate cells.

The Oncomine TCR Beta short-read assay generated sequence data from the DNA of cultured CD4+ T cells. TCRdb reprocessed the PCR reads with MiXCR, giving one entry per CDR3 protein. Among fewer than 20,000 distinct CDR3 sequences listed, less than 80% were seen once. Per germline, CDR1 GTSNPN and CDR2 SVGIG (reference sequence). The CDR3 is 13 amino acids. J gave up 6 bases and V 4 bases, and 5 bases lay outside the gene matches. Study findings and constraints: Convalescent patients displayed spike mono-reactivity in 304 of 307 vaccine-specific clones.

V gene TRBV30 combines with J gene TRBJ1-5, with 8 positions matching TRBD1. The clonotype originates from a human donor who had recovered from COVID-19. Sequencing was done on a sample of CD4+ T cells from blood, cultured in vitro. CDR3 region: CAWTGGRGQPQHF. The CDR3 DNA follows: TGTGCCTGGACAGGGGGCAGGGGTCAGCCCCAGCATTTT.